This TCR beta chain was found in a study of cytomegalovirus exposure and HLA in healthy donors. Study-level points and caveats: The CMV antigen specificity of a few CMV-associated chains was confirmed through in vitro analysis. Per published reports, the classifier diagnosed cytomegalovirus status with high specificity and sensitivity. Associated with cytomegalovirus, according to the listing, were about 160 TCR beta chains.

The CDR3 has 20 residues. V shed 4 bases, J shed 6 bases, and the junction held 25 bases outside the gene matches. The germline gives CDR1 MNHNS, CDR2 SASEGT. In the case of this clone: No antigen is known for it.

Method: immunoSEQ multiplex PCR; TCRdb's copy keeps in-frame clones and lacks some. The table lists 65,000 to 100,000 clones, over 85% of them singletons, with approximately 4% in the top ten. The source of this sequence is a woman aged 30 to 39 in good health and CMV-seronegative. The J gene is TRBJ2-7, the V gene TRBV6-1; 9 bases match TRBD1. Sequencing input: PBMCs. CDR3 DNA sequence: TGTGCCAGCAGTGCACTTTCCGGACCGGGAACAGGGGGCTCTCTCCGCGAGCAGTACTTC. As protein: CASSALSGPGTGGSLREQYF.